The entry that follows covers one T cell receptor beta chain sequence. Antigen: not known. Germline DNA was also extracted, and blood RNA derived from unsorted whole blood. From around 0.5 ug of total RNA, TCR beta-specific cDNA was reverse-transcribed using a constant-region primer. Nested multiplex PCR, run for three rounds with slightly modified ARM-PCR, yielded TCR beta libraries. PCR rounds one and two used TRBV1-TRBV30 forward primers with a C-beta reverse primer for approximately 11 cycles each. TCRdb re-analysed the multiplex PCR reads in MiXCR, keeping a single row per CDR3 protein. The sample has approximately 300,000 distinct CDR3 sequences; less than 75% are singletons. These data originate in a study of tumor-infiltrating lymphocytes in primary liver carcinoma. Study at large: Patients underwent resection of primary liver carcinoma. Patients comprised men and women whose ages fell between 30 and 69 years.

Study results and caveats: Owing to bulk unsorted samples, no comparison was made between CD4+ and CD8+ repertoires. Among the pair types, tumor region pairs showed more overlap than tumor-adjacent and tumor-blood pairs.

Germline loops: CDR1 SGHAT, CDR2 FQDESV (reference sequence). The CDR3 extends over 15 amino acids. V dropped 9 bases and J dropped 0 bases, with 16 bases sitting between them. Sequencing used peripheral blood. The gene calls are TRBV11-1 and TRBJ2-3; D uncertain. This TCR derives from a man in his forties with primary liver carcinoma and hepatitis B virus infection. CDR3 loop: CASSMPRESTDTQYF. DNA for the CDR3: TGTGCCAGTAGTATGCCGAGAGAGAGCACAGATACGCAGTATTTT.